This TCR beta chain was sequenced during a study of blood T cells in healthy people across ages. Trimming took off 1 base at V and 4 bases at J, with 14 bases between the two ends. CDR3 length: 15 amino acids. CDR1 and CDR2 (germline): SGHAT, FQNNGV. Isolation of PBMCs gave at least 7 million cells per sample. With each sample, at least 6 micrograms of total RNA were extracted. With a J-beta primer mix and a sample-barcoded 5' primer, a second PCR ran 7 to 11 cycles. TCRdb analysed the 5' RACE reads with MiXCR anew, one entry per CDR3 protein. The sample shows about 930,000 distinct CDR3 sequences, 25% to 30% of them seen only once. In addition, the sample was reused for a study of T cells of mothers and their children. That study adds: In this cohort, donors were three healthy Caucasian mothers plus their six children. No persistent microchimeric T cell clones were detected at roughly 100 clones per million clonotypes sensitivity.

The receptor was isolated from a woman between 40 and 55 years old in good health. This chain uses TRBV11-2 with TRBJ2-7; D is unresolved. The sample comprised blood. CDR3 nucleotides: TGTGCCAGCAGCTTAGGCTACCACTCTGGATACGAGCAGTACTTC. This gives the protein CASSLGYHSGYEQYF.